This TCR beta chain was profiled in a study of T cell responses to AZD1222 COVID-19 vaccine. Notes on the study in general: Donors were chiefly white British, with a greater number of females, and clonal diversity was perhaps underestimated.

For this clone: Its antigen is unidentified.

The data were produced by immunoSEQ multiplex PCR, yet TCRdb's version contains in-frame clones alone and is incomplete. The sample contains about 180,000 clones, around 90% of which appear only once. The sample was peripheral blood, taken on day 0 of AZD1222 vaccination. The origin of this receptor is an adult in good health.

DNA for the CDR3: TGTGCCAGCAGCCCGCCGACAGGAGATAATTCACCCCTCCACTTT. Translating gives CASSPPTGDNSPLHF. The rearrangement joins TRBV7-9 to TRBJ1-6; possibly TRBD1 for D (6 bases). Germline V gene sequence: CDR1 SEHNR, CDR2 FQNEAQ (reference sequence). Trimming shortened V by 5 bases and J by 5 bases, and 13 bases separated the two germline ends. The CDR3 consists of 15 residues. The variable domain in full, completed from reference TRBV7-9 and TRBJ1-6, reads DTGVSQNPRHKITKRGQNVTFRCDPISEHNRLYWYRQTLGQGPEFLTYFQNEAQLEKSRLLSDRFSAERPKGSFSTLEIQRTEQGDSAMYLCASSPPTGDNSPLHFGNGTRLTVT.